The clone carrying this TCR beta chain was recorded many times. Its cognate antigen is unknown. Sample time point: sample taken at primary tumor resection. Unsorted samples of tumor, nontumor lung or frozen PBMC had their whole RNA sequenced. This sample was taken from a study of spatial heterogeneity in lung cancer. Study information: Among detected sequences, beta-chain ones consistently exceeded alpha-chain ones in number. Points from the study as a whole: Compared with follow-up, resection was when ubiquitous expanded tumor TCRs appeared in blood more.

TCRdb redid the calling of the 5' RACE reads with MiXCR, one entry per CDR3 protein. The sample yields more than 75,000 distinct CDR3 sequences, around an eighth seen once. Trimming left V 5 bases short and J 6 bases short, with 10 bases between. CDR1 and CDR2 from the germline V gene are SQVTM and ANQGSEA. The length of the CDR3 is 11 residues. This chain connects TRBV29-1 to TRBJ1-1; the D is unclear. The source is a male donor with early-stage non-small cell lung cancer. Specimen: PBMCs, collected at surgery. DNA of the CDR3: TGCAGCGTTCCCGGTTGGTCTGAAGCTTTCTTT. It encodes CSVPGWSEAFF. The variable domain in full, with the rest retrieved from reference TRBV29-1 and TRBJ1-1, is SAVISQKPSRDICQRGTSLTIQCQVDSQVTMMFWYRQQPGQSLTLIATANQGSEATYESGFVIDKFPISRPNLTFSTLTVSNMSPEDSSIYLCSVPGWSEAFFGQGTRLTVV.